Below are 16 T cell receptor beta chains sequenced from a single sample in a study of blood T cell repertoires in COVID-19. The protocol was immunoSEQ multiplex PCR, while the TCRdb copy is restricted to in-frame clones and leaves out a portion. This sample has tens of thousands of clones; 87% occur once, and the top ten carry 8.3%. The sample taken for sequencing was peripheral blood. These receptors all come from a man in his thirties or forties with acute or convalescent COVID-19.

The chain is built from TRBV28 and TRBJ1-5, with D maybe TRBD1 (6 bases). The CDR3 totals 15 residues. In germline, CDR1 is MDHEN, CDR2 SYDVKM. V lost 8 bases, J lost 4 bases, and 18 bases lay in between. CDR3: CASGPPGAPNQPQHF. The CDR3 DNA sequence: TGTGCCAGCGGCCCCCCAGGGGCCCCTAATCAGCCCCAGCATTTT.

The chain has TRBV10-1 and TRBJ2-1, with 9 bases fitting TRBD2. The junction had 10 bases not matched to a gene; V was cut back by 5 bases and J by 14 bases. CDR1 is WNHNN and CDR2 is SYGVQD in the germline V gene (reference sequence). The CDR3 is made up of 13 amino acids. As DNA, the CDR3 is TGCGCCAGCAGTAGCCTAGCGGGGTTTCGTGAGTTCTTC. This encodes CASSSLAGFREFF.

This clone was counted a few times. The CDR3 coding sequence is TGTGCCACCGGGTCAGGAGGAGCTAATATTAAAGCTTTCTTT. Its translation is CATGSGGANIKAFF. The gene calls are TRBV28 and TRBJ1-1; D gene ambiguous. Germline assignment: CDR1 MDHEN and CDR2 SYDVKM. Deletions cut 10 bases from V and 9 bases from J, with 24 bases between. This CDR3 has 14 residues.

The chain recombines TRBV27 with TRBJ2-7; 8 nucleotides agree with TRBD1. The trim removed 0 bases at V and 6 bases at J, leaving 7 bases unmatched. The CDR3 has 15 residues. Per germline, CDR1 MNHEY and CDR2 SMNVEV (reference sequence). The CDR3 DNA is TGTGCCAGCAGTTTATCTTCCCAGGGGGCGTTCGAGCAGTACTTC. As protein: CASSLSSQGAFEQYF.

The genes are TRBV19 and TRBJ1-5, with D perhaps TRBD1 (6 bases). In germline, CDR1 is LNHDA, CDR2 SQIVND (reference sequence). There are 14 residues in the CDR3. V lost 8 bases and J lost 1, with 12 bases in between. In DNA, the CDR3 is TGTGCCAGTGACCGGGACACAAGCAATCAGCCCCAGCATTTT. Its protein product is CASDRDTSNQPQHF.

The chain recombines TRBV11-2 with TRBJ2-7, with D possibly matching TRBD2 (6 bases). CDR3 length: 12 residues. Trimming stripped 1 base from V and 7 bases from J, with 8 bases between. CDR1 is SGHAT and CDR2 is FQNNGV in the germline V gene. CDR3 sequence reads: CASSLGGVEQYF. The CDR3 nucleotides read TGTGCCAGCAGCTTAGGGGGGGTGGAGCAGTACTTC.

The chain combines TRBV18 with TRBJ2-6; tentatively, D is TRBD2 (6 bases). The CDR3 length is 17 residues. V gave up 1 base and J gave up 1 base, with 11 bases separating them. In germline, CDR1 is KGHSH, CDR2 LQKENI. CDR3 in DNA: TGTGCCAGCTCACCACGGCCCCGGGGGTCTGGGGCCAACGTCCTGACTTTC. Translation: CASSPRPRGSGANVLTF.

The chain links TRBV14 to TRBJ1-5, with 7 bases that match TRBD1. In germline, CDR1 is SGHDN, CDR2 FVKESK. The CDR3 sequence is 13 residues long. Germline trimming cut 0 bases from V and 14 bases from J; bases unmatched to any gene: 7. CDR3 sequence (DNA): TGTGCCAGCAGCCAAGAGGGACGGGACAGTGAGCATTTT. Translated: CASSQEGRDSEHF.

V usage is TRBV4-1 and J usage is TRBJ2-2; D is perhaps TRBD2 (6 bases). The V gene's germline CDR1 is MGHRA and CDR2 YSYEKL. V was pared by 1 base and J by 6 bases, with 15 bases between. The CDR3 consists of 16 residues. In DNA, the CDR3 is TGCGCCAGCAGCCAAGGGGTAAATTCGGGGGCCGGGGAGCTGTTTTTT. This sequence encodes CASSQGVNSGAGELFF.

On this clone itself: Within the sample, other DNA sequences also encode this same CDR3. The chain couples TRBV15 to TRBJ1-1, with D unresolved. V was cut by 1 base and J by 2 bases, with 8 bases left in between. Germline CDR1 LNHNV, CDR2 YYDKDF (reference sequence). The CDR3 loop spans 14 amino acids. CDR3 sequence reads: CATSRGGFNTEAFF. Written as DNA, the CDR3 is TGTGCCACCAGCAGAGGAGGGTTTAACACTGAAGCTTTCTTT.

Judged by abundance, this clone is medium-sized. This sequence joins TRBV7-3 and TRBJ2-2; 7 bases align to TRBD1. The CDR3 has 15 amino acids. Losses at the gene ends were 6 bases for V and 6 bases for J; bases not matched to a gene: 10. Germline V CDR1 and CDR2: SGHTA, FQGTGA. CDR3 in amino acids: CASSPGTADPGELFF. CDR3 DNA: TGTGCCAGCAGTCCCGGGACAGCCGATCCCGGGGAGCTGTTTTTT.

The CDR3 protein is CASSQDWPSGTPYEQYF. The DNA of the CDR3 is TGCGCCAGCAGCCAAGACTGGCCTAGCGGGACCCCCTACGAGCAGTACTTC. V and J are TRBV4-1 and TRBJ2-7; 9 nucleotides align to TRBD2. The CDR3 length is 17 residues. Trimming at V came to 0 bases and at J to 2 bases, leaving 8 bases not matched to a gene. Germline lookup yields CDR1 MGHRA and CDR2 YSYEKL.

This CDR3 is CASSPGLGGWEQFF. The CDR3 DNA sequence: TGTGCCAGCAGCCCGGGACTGGGAGGCTGGGAGCAGTTCTTC. The V gene is TRBV27, the J gene TRBJ2-1; maybe TRBD2 (6 bases). Per germline, CDR1 MNHEY and CDR2 SMNVEV (reference sequence). V lost 6 bases and J lost 10, with 19 bases in between. This CDR3 region has 14 residues.

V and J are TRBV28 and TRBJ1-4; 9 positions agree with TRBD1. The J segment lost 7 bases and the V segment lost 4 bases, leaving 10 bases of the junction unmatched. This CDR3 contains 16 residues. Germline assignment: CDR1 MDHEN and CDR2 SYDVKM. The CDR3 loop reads CASSSRGGTGSEKLFF. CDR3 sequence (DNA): TGTGCCAGCAGTTCGAGGGGGGGGACAGGGAGTGAAAAACTGTTTTTT.

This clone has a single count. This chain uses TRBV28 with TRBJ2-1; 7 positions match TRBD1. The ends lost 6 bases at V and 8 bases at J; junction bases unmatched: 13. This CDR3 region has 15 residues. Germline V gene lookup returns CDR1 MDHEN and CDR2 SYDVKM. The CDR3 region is CASSPDLDRDHEQFF. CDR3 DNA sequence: TGTGCCAGCAGCCCCGACCTCGACAGGGACCATGAGCAGTTCTTC.

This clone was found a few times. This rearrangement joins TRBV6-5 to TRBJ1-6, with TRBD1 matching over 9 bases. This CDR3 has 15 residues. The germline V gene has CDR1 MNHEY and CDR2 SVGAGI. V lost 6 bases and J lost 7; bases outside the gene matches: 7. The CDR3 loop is CASRRGQGWNSPLHF. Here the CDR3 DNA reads TGTGCCAGCAGACGCGGACAGGGGTGGAATTCACCCCTCCACTTT.